A single T cell receptor beta chain is shown here with its context. Its recognized antigen is unknown. Per-nucleotide qualities are absent, and no much larger clonotype sits a single base away. Including cysteine and phenylalanine, the CDR3 has 16 amino acids. The DNA shown is the 48-base CDR3, in frame from base 1. From a lookup of the germline V gene, CDR1 and CDR2 are MNHEY and SVGEGT. The trim is 1 base for V and 4 bases for J, with a gap of 14 bases between the germline ends. TCRbeta CDR3 regions were amplified from genomic DNA by means of the immunoSEQ Assay, a bias-controlled multiplex PCR. In the source study's methods: Nucleated cell counts per sample were estimated from amplification of reference gene primers within the assay. To quantify the absolute abundance of each unique TCRbeta CDR3 rearrangement, sequence reads were collapsed and filtered. Productive Simpson clonality was computed per sample as the square root of Simpson's diversity index over productive rearrangements. TCRdb provides this immuneACCESS table in a form limited to in-frame rearrangements. Some clones are lacking; in checked studies, under half of them reflect an unresolved V gene, and why the rest are absent is not known. That table furnishes V, J and clone size, whereas the DNA furnished D and trimming. This sample is represented by about 59,000 clones; 73% of them were singletons. Roughly 13% of the sample is taken by the ten largest.

The data belong to a study of blood T cell repertoires in COVID-19 (dated by TCRdb to 2019 to 2021). Study-wide context: Collaborator samples came from the United States, Italy and Spain and covered acute and convalescent phases of COVID-19. The repertoires were released in a freely available public database intended as a resource for research on the immune response to SARS-CoV-2. The samples were drawn from the first 160 participants of the ongoing ImmuneRACE study and from 1,254 subjects provided by 6 global collaborators. Where available, HLA class I and class II types were obtained from metadata supplied by the sample provider rather than from assay-based typing. The dataset comprised deeply sampled blood TCRbeta repertoires from subjects exposed to, actively infected with, or recovered from COVID-19. Sample metadata almost always included a de-identified subject ID, COVID-19 status, age in years and sex. The material from the prospective study consisted of cDNA or gDNA derived from T cells, B-cell-depleted T cells, or PBMCs.

Study-wide findings and limitations: The amount of clinical and demographic metadata varied by source and participant and was provided uncurated.

Collaborating institutions collected whole blood in K2EDTA tubes following their own protocols. Collaborator samples were shipped for TCRbeta analysis as frozen whole blood, isolated PBMCs, or DNA extracted from either sample type. The receptor was derived from a woman aged 70-85 years with acute or convalescent COVID-19. Sample: peripheral blood. The chain employs TRBV6-2 or TRBV6-3 and TRBJ1-5; matching of 6 bases hints at TRBD1 as the D gene. The CDR3 protein sequence reads: CASSYLSGALNQPQHF. DNA sequence: TGTGCCAGCAGTTACTTATCAGGGGCACTAAATCAGCCCCAGCATTTT.